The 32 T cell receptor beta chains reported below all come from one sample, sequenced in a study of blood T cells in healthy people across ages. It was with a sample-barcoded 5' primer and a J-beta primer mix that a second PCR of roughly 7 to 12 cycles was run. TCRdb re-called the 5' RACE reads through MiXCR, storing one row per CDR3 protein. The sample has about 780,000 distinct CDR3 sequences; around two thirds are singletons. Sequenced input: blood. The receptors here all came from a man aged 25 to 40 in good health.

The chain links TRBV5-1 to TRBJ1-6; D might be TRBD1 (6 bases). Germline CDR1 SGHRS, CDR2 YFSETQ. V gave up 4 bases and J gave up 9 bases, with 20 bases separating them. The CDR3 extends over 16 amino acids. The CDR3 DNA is TGCGCCAGCAGCCCCCCCGGGACACCGGGAACTTCACCCCTCCACTTT. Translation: CASSPPGTPGTSPLHF.

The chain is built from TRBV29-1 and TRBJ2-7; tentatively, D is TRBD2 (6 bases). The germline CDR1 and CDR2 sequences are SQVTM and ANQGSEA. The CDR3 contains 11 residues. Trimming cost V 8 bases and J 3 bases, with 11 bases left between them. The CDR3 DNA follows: TGCAGCTTCACGGACTACTACGAGCAGTACTTC. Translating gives CSFTDYYEQYF.

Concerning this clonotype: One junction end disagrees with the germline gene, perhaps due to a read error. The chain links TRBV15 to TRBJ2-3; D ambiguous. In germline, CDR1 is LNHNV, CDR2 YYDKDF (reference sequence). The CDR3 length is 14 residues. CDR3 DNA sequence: TGTGTCACCAGCAGAGGTGTAGGGTCAGATACGCAGTATTTT. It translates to CVTSRGVGSDTQYF.

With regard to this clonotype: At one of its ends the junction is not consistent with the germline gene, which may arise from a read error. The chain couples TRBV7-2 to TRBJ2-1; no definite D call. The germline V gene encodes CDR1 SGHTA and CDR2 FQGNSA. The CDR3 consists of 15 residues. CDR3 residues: CASNYLSSSHNEQFF. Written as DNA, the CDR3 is TGTGCCAGCAACTACTTGAGTAGCTCCCACAATGAGCAGTTCTTC.

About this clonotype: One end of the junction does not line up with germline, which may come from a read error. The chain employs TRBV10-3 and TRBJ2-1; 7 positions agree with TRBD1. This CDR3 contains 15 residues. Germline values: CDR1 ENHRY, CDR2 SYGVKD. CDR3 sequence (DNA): TGTGTCATCAGTGCAGACGACAGGGTGTTTAATGAGCAGTTCTTC. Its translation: CVISADDRVFNEQFF.

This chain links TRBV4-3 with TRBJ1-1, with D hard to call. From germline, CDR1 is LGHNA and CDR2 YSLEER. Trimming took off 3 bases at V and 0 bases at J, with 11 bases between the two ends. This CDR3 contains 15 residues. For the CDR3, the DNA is TGCGCCAGCAGCCAGGAAACAGAGGTGAACACTGAAGCTTTCTTT. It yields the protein CASSQETEVNTEAFF.

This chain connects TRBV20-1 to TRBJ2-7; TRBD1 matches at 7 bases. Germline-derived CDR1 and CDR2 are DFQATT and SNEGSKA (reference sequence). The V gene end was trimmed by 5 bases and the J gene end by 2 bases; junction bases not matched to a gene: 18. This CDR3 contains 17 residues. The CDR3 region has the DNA TGCAGTGCTCCCCATGAGGGGGCCGAAGAGGGTCCCTACGAGCAGTACTTC. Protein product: CSAPHEGAEEGPYEQYF.

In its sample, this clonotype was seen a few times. The CDR3 region is CASSAPGQGAYEQYF. CDR3 DNA: TGTGCCAGCAGCGCACCGGGACAGGGGGCCTACGAGCAGTACTTC. The genes are TRBV2 and TRBJ2-7; the match to TRBD1 covers 11 bases. J gave up 2 bases and V 6 bases, and 6 bases lay outside the gene matches. The CDR3 contains 15 residues. The V gene's germline CDR1 is SNHLY and CDR2 FYNNEI.

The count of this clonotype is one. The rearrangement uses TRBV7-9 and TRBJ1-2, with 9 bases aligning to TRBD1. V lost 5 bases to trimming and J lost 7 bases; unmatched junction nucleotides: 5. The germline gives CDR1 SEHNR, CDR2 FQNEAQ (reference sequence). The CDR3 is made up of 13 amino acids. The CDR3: CASSGRDRVGYTF. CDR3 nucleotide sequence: TGTGCCAGCAGCGGCCGGGACAGGGTTGGCTACACCTTC.

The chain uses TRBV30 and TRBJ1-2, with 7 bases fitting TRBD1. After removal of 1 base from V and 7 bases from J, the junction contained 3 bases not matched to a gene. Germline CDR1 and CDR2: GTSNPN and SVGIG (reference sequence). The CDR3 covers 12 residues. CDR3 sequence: CAWSDDRAGYTF. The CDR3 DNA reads TGTGCCTGGAGTGACGACAGGGCTGGCTACACCTTC.

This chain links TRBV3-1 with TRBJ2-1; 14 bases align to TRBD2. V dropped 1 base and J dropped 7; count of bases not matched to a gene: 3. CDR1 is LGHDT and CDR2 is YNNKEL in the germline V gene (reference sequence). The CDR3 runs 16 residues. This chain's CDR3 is CASSQGLAGGLNEQFF. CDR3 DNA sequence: TGTGCCAGCAGCCAAGGACTAGCGGGGGGGCTTAATGAGCAGTTCTTC.

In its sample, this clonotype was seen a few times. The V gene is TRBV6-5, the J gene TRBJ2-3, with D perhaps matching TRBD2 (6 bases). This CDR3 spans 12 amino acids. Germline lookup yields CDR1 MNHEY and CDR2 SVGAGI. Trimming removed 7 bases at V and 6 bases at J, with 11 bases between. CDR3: CASTDGGDTQYF. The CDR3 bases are TGTGCCAGCACCGATGGGGGGGATACGCAGTATTTT.

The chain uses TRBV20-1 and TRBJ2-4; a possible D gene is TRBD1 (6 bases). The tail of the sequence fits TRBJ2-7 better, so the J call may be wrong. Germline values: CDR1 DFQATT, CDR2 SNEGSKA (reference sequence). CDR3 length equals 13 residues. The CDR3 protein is CSARDFTGLEQYF. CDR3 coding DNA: TGCAGTGCTAGAGATTTTACAGGGCTCGAGCAGTACTTC.

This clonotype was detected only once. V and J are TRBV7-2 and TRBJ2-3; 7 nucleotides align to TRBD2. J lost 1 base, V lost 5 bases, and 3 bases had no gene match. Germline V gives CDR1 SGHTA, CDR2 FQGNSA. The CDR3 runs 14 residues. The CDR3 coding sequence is TGTGCCAGCAGCACCACTAGCGGCACAGATACGCAGTATTTT. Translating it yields CASSTTSGTDTQYF.

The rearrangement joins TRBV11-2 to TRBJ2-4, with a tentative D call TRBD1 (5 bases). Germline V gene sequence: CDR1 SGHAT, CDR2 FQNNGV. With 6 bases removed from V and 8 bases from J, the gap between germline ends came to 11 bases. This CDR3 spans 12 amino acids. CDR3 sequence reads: CASSLDMDIQYF. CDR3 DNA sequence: TGTGCCAGCAGTTTGGACATGGACATTCAGTACTTC. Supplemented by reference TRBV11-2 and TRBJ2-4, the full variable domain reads EAGVAQSPRYKIIEKRQSVAFWCNPISGHATLYWYQQILGQGPKLLIQFQNNGVVDDSQLPKDRFSAERLKGVDSTLKIQPAKLEDSAVYLCASSLDMDIQYFGAGTRLSVL.

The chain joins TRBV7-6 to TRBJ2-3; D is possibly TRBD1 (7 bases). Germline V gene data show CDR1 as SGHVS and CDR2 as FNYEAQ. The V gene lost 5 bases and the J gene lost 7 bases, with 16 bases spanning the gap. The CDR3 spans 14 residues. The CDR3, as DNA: TGTGCCAGCAGCACCGGAGGGACAGTCAATACGCAGTATTTT. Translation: CASSTGGTVNTQYF.

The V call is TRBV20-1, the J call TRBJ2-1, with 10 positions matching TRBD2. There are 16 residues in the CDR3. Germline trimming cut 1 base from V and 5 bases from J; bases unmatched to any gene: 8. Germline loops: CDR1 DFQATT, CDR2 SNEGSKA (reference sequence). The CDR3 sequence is CSARVWLAGANNEQFF. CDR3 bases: TGCAGTGCTAGAGTTTGGCTAGCGGGGGCTAACAATGAGCAGTTCTTC.

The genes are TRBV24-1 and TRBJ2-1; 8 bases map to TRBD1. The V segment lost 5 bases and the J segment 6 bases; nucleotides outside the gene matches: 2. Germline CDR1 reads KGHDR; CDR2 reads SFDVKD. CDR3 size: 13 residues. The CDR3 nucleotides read TGTGCCACCAGTGGGCAGGGGGCCAATGAGCAGTTCTTC. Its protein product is CATSGQGANEQFF.

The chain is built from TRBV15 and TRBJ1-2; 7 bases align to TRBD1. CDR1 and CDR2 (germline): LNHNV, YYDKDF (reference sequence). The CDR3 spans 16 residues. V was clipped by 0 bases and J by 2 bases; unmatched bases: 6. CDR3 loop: CATSRDSGRGNYGYTF. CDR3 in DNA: TGTGCCACCAGCAGAGATTCGGGCAGGGGGAACTATGGCTACACCTTC.

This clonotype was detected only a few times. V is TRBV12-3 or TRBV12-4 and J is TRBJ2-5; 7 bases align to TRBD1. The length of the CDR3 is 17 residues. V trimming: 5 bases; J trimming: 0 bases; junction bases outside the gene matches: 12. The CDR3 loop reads CASSRSPSDRDQETQYF. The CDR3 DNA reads TGTGCCAGCAGTCGTTCCCCCTCAGACAGGGACCAAGAGACCCAGTACTTC.

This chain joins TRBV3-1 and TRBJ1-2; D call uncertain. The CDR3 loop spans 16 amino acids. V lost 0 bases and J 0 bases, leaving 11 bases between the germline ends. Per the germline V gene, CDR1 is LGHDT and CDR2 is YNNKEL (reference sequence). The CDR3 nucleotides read TGTGCCAGCAGCCAAGAGGGCCGGTTCGCTAACTATGGCTACACCTTC. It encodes CASSQEGRFANYGYTF.

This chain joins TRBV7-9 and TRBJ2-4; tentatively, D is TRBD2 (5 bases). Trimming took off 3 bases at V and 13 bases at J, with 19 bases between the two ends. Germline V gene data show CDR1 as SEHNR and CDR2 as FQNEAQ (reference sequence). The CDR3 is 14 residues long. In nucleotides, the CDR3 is TGTGCCAGCAGCTTTTGGAGCCCCGAGGAGGAGCAGTACTTC. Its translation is CASSFWSPEEEQYF.

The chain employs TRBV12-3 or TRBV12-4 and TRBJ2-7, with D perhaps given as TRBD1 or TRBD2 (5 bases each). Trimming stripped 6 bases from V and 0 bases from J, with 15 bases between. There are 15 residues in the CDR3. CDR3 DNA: TGTGCCAGCAGATCCGGGACCACATTCTCCTACGAGCAGTACTTC. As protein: CASRSGTTFSYEQYF.

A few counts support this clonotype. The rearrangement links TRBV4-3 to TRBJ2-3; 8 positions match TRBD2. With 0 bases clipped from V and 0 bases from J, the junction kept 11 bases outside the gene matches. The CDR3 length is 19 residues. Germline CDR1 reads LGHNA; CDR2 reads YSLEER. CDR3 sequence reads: CASSQDHNGGGSSTDTQYF. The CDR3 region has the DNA TGCGCCAGCAGCCAAGATCATAACGGGGGGGGGAGTAGCACAGATACGCAGTATTTT.

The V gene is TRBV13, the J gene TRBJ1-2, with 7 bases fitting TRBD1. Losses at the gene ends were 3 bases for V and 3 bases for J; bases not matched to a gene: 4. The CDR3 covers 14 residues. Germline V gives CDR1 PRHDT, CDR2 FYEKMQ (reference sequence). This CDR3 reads CASSFDREDYGYTF. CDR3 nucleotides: TGTGCCAGCAGCTTCGACAGGGAAGACTATGGCTACACCTTC.

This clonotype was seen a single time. CDR3: CASSQFTGGRVDYGYTF. For the CDR3, the DNA is TGTGCCAGCAGCCAATTTACAGGGGGCAGGGTGGACTATGGCTACACCTTC. This sequence joins TRBV14 and TRBJ1-2; the match to TRBD1 covers 9 bases. J lost 3 bases, V lost 2 bases, and 10 bases had no gene match. Germline loops: CDR1 SGHDN, CDR2 FVKESK. There are 17 residues in the CDR3. The variable domain in full, completed from reference TRBV14 and TRBJ1-2, reads EAGVTQFPSHSVIEKGQTVTLRCDPISGHDNLYWYRRVMGKEIKFLLHFVKESKQDESGMPNNRFLAERTGGTYSTLKVQPAELEDSGVYFCASSQFTGGRVDYGYTFGSGTRLTVV.

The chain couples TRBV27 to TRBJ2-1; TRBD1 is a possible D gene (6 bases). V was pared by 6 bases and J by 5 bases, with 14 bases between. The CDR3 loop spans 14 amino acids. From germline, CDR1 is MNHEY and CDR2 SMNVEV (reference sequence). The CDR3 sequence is CASRSYRADNEQFF. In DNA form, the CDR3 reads TGTGCCAGCAGATCCTACAGGGCCGACAATGAGCAGTTCTTC.

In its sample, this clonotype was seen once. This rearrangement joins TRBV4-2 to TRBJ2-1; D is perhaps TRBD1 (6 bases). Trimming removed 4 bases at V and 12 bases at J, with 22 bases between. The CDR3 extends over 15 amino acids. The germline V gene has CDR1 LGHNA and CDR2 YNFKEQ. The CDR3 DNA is TGTGCCAGCAGCCCCTCAGGGGAAAGCACAGATACGCAGTTCTTC. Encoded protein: CASSPSGESTDTQFF.

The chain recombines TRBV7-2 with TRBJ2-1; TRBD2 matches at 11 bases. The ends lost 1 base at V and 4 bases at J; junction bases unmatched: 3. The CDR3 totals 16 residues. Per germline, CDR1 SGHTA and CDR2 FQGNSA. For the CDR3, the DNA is TGTGCCAGCAGCTTAGAGACTAGCGGGGTGTACAATGAGCAGTTCTTC. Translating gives CASSLETSGVYNEQFF. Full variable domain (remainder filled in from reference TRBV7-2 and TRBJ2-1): GAGVSQSPSNKVTEKGKDVELRCDPISGHTALYWYRQSLGQGLEFLIYFQGNSAPDKSGLPSDRFSAERTGGSVSTLTIQRTQQEDSAVYLCASSLETSGVYNEQFFGPGTRLTVL.

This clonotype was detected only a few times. As DNA, the CDR3 is TGTGCCAGCAGTTCCGTACTCTACGAGCAGTACTTC. Protein: CASSSVLYEQYF. The rearrangement uses TRBV6-2 or TRBV6-3 and TRBJ2-7; no definite D call. The ends were cut back, 4 bases at V and 3 bases at J, with 7 bases in the middle. Germline V lookup: CDR1 MNHEY, CDR2 SVGEGT. The CDR3 spans 12 residues.

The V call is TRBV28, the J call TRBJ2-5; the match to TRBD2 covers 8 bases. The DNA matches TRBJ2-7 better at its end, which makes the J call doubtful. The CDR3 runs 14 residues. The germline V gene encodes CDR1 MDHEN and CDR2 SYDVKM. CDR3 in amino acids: CASSPHSGAYEQYF. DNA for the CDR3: TGTGCCAGCAGTCCTCATAGCGGGGCCTACGAGCAGTACTTC.

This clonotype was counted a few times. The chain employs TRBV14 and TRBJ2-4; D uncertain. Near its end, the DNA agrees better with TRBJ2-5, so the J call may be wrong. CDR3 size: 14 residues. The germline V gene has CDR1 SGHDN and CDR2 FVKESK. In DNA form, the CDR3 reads TGTGCCAGCAGCCAAGATCTGTGGCAGGAGACCCAGTACTTC. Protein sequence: CASSQDLWQETQYF.